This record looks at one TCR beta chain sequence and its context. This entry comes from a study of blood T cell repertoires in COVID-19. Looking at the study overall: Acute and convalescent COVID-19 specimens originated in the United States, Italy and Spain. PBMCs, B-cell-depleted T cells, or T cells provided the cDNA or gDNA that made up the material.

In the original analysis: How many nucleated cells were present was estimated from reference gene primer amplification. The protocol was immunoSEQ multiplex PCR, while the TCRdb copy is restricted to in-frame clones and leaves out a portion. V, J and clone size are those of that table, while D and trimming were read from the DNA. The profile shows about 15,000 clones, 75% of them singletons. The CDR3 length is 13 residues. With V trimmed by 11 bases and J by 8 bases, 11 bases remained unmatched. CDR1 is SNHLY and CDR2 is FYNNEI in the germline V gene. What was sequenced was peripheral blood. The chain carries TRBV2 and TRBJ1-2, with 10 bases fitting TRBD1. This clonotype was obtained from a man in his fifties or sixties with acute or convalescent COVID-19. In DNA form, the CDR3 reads TGTGCCGGAGACCGGGACAGGGGCCTGGGCTACACCTTC. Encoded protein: CAGDRDRGLGYTF.